Listed below are T cell receptor beta chains from one sample, sequenced in a study of neurological immune-mediated disorders. TCRdb re-analysed the 5' RACE reads in MiXCR, keeping a single row per CDR3 protein. The table records about 70,000 distinct CDR3 sequences, 3% to 4% of them present only once. What was sequenced was PBMCs. The receptors shown here come from a woman between 50 and 59 years old with multiple sclerosis. Each CDR3 is given with its conserved first and last residue. D genes are given only for firm matches. A row's size may be missing; if present it is once, few, many or a size class.

CDR3aa	CDR3nt	d_gene	j_gene	v_gene	abundance
CASSHRDRYNEQFF	TGTGCCAGCAGCCACCGGGACAGGTACAATGAGCAGTTCTTC	TRBD1	TRBJ2-1	TRBV13	many
CASKQESYGYTF	TGTGCCAGCAAACAAGAGAGCTATGGCTACACCTTC	.	TRBJ1-2	TRBV12-3/TRBV12-4	many
CSAVLGDRGTQYF	TGCAGCGCTGTTCTCGGGGACAGGGGGACCCAGTACTTC	TRBD1	TRBJ2-5	TRBV29-1	medium-sized
CASTPQSAPNEQFF	TGTGCCAGCACCCCACAGAGTGCCCCGAATGAGCAGTTCTTC	.	TRBJ2-1	TRBV28	many
CASSQDPAGWTDTQYF	TGCGCCAGCAGCCAAGATCCGGCAGGCTGGACAGATACGCAGTATTTT	.	TRBJ2-3	TRBV4-3	.
CSATKWDTEAFF	TGCAGTGCTACGAAATGGGACACTGAAGCTTTCTTT	.	TRBJ1-1	TRBV20-1	many
CASSLDSSTDTQYF	TGTGCCAGCAGCTTAGACTCGTCCACAGATACGCAGTATTTT	.	TRBJ2-3	TRBV7-6	many
CASSYPPLGSYNEQFF	TGTGCCAGCAGCTACCCCCCGCTGGGATCATACAATGAGCAGTTCTTC	.	TRBJ2-1	TRBV11-2	many
CASSLMREETQYF	TGTGCCAGCAGCTTAATGAGGGAAGAGACCCAGTACTTC	.	TRBJ2-5	TRBV7-2	.
CASSARGGSSHNEQFF	TGTGCCAGCAGCGCGAGAGGGGGTAGTTCCCACAATGAGCAGTTCTTC	.	TRBJ2-1	TRBV5-4	many
CASSLGPGGKTQYF	TGTGCCAGCAGCTTAGGTCCAGGGGGCAAGACCCAGTACTTC	TRBD1	TRBJ2-5	TRBV7-2	many
CASSIRASQETQYF	TGCGCCAGCAGCATCCGGGCCAGTCAAGAGACCCAGTACTTC	.	TRBJ2-5	TRBV5-1	many
CAISESGIATSDREETQYF	TGTGCCATCAGTGAGTCGGGAATTGCAACATCGGACAGGGAAGAGACCCAGTACTTC	TRBD1	TRBJ2-5	TRBV10-3	many
CASSPGLAYNEQFF	TGTGCCAGCAGCCCGGGACTAGCGTACAATGAGCAGTTCTTC	TRBD2	TRBJ2-1	TRBV7-3	many
CSVGTGGRQETQYF	TGCAGCGTTGGGACAGGGGGTCGACAAGAGACCCAGTACTTC	TRBD1	TRBJ2-5	TRBV29-1	many